What follows are 26 T cell receptor beta chains derived from one specimen sequenced in a study of T cells in Graves' hyperthyroidism and ophthalmopathy (dated by TCRdb to the late 2010s). Library preparation employed multiplex PCR. Sequenced using an Illumina HiSeq 2000. Amplification of TCR beta CDR3 regions was carried out from RNA transcripts. The TCR CDR3 was subjected to a first round of RT-PCR using the HTBI primer set and the Qiagen OneStep RT-PCR kit. The raw public data were reprocessed by TCRdb itself: fastp quality trimming at Q25, MiXCR clonotype calling, in-frame beta chains only. Each CDR3 protein appears once, grouped with its most common genes and DNA. This sample comprises some 270,000 distinct CDR3 sequences, 24% of them detected only once. The ten most abundant clones make up around 40% of the sample. The sample was blood. These receptors came from a woman in her forties with Graves' ophthalmopathy.

This clonotype was detected many times. This sequence joins TRBV27 and TRBJ2-7; maybe TRBD1 (6 bases). This CDR3 is built from 15 residues. V lost 1 base, J lost 3 bases, and 13 bases lay in between. The germline V gene has CDR1 MNHEY and CDR2 SMNVEV (reference sequence). The CDR3 region is CASSLWGTKGYEQYF. The CDR3 region has the DNA TGTGCCAGCAGTTTATGGGGGACAAAAGGCTACGAGCAGTACTTC.

Ten or more counts support this clonotype. V usage is TRBV6-1 and J usage is TRBJ2-7; 7 bases map to TRBD1. Germline V gene data show CDR1 as MNHNS and CDR2 as SASEGT. CDR3 length equals 16 residues. Trimming took 2 bases from V and 5 from J; bases not matched to a gene: 12. CDR3 amino acids: CASSEFGETGSDEQYF. DNA of the CDR3: TGTGCCAGCAGTGAATTCGGGGAGACAGGGAGCGACGAGCAGTACTTC.

This clonotype was counted at least ten times. This chain joins TRBV24-1 and TRBJ2-6, with 9 bases aligning to TRBD1. The CDR3 is made up of 18 amino acids. Germline lookup yields CDR1 KGHDR and CDR2 SFDVKD. V shed 3 bases, J shed 2 bases, and the junction held 7 bases outside the gene matches. CDR3 in DNA: TGTGCCACCAGTGATCCCGGGACAGGGTTCCCTGGGGCCAACGTCCTGACTTTC. Translation: CATSDPGTGFPGANVLTF.

In this sample, this clonotype turned up many times. The V and J genes are TRBV30 and TRBJ1-2; the D gene is possibly TRBD1 (5 bases). Per germline, CDR1 GTSNPN and CDR2 SVGIG (reference sequence). V lost 5 bases and J 6 bases, leaving 16 bases between the germline ends. The length of the CDR3 is 13 residues. CDR3 DNA: TGTGCCTGGCGCCCCAGGGTGGATAATGGCTACACCTTC. Translation: CAWRPRVDNGYTF.

This clonotype was seen repeatedly, ten times or more. V and J are TRBV5-1 and TRBJ2-7; TRBD1 agrees at 7 bases. CDR1 is SGHRS and CDR2 is YFSETQ in the germline V gene. The V and J ends lost 5 bases and 7 bases, in that order; junction bases with no gene match: 3. The CDR3 has 11 amino acids. CDR3 nucleotides: TGCGCCAGCAGAACAGGGGAAGAGCAGTACTTC. As protein: CASRTGEEQYF.

This clonotype was observed many times. J is TRBJ2-5 and V is TRBV28; TRBD2 is a possible D gene (6 bases). V lost 3 bases to trimming and J lost 5 bases, with 10 bases between them. Germline V gene data show CDR1 as MDHEN and CDR2 as SYDVKM. There are 13 residues in the CDR3. Here the CDR3 DNA reads TGTGCCAGCAGTTTCCAGAGCGGGGAGACCCAGTACTTC. Its protein is CASSFQSGETQYF. Drawing the rest from reference TRBV28 and TRBJ2-5, the complete variable domain is DVKVTQSSRYLVKRTGEKVFLECVQDMDHENMFWYRQDPGLGLRLIYFSYDVKMKEKGDIPEGYSVSREKKERFSLILESASTNQTSMYLCASSFQSGETQYFGPGTRLLVL.

This clonotype was counted ten times or more. The chain carries TRBV20-1 and TRBJ1-5, with 10 positions matching TRBD1. This CDR3 has 16 amino acids. V dropped 1 base and J dropped 3; count of bases not matched to a gene: 6. Germline assignment: CDR1 DFQATT and CDR2 SNEGSKA (reference sequence). The CDR3 DNA reads TGCAGTGCTAGAGTCCGGACAGGGGGTTTCAATCAGCCCCAGCATTTT. It codes for CSARVRTGGFNQPQHF.

This clonotype was found many times. The genes are TRBV30 and TRBJ1-5, with D possibly being TRBD1 (5 bases). The CDR3 covers 14 residues. Germline V gene sequence: CDR1 GTSNPN, CDR2 SVGIG (reference sequence). V dropped 1 base and J dropped 2 bases, with 9 bases sitting between them. CDR3 amino acids: CAWSGGGGNQPQHF. The CDR3 DNA sequence: TGTGCCTGGAGTGGTGGAGGGGGCAATCAGCCCCAGCATTTT.

J is TRBJ1-1 and V is TRBV4-1, with D unclear. CDR1 and CDR2 (germline): MGHRA, YSYEKL. The length of the CDR3 is 13 residues. V lost 1 base and J 6 bases, leaving 9 bases between the germline ends. The CDR3 DNA reads as TGCGCCAGCAGCCAAGTGATTCCCGCTGAAGCTTTCTTT. Protein product: CASSQVIPAEAFF.

Many counts were recorded for this clonotype. V and J are TRBV28 and TRBJ1-3; no firm D call. The V gene lost 2 bases and the J gene lost 1 base, with 9 bases spanning the gap. The V gene's germline CDR1 is MDHEN and CDR2 SYDVKM. The CDR3 is 15 amino acids. The DNA of the CDR3 is TGTGCCAGCAGTTTACGTTCAGGATCTGGAAACACCATATATTTT. Translated, it gives CASSLRSGSGNTIYF.

This clonotype was counted between two and nine times. The V call is TRBV6-5, the J call TRBJ2-2, with 10 bases matching TRBD1. The germline V gene has CDR1 MNHEY and CDR2 SVGAGI. The CDR3 contains 14 residues. V was clipped by 4 bases and J by 7 bases; unmatched bases: 3. The CDR3 here is CASSSGTGVGELFF. CDR3 DNA sequence: TGTGCCAGCAGTTCCGGGACAGGGGTCGGGGAGCTGTTTTTT.

This clonotype was seen many times. The V call is TRBV20-1, the J call TRBJ2-5; 8 positions match TRBD2. Germline CDR1 DFQATT, CDR2 SNEGSKA (reference sequence). The CDR3 extends over 13 amino acids. V lost 6 bases and J lost 5; bases outside the gene matches: 8. The CDR3, as DNA: TGCAGTGCCTCCGGGGGGGGCGGGGAGACCCAGTACTTC. As protein: CSASGGGGETQYF.

This clonotype was seen repeatedly, ten times or more. V is TRBV28 and J is TRBJ2-4, with a weak D call TRBD1 (5 bases). The V gene lost 5 bases and the J gene lost 0 bases, with 11 bases spanning the gap. Germline assignment: CDR1 MDHEN and CDR2 SYDVKM. The CDR3 is made up of 15 amino acids. CDR3 residues: CASSPKTVAKNIQYF. In DNA form, the CDR3 reads TGTGCCAGCAGTCCCAAGACAGTAGCCAAAAACATTCAGTACTTC.

This clonotype showed up just a few times. The chain is built from TRBV6-2 or TRBV6-3 and TRBJ2-7; D is ambiguous. The CDR3 is made up of 14 amino acids. The germline V and J ends were trimmed by 6 bases and 1 base, with 13 bases remaining between them. Germline V CDR1 and CDR2: MNHEY, SVGEGT. The CDR3 sequence: CASRADVGSYEQYF. The CDR3 bases are TGTGCCAGCAGGGCCGACGTGGGGTCCTACGAGCAGTACTTC.

The chain uses TRBV15 and TRBJ1-2; D possibly corresponds to TRBD1 (6 bases). V shed 8 bases and J shed 3 bases, with 28 bases lying between them. Germline V gene data show CDR1 as LNHNV and CDR2 as YYDKDF (reference sequence). The CDR3 extends over 18 amino acids. CDR3 coding DNA: TGTGCCACCCGTCTCGGGGGCACGACCACCCGCCGCGACTATGGCTACACCTTC. The encoded protein is CATRLGGTTTRRDYGYTF.

This clonotype was seen many times. The chain has TRBV5-1 and TRBJ2-7; D is possibly TRBD2 (6 bases). CDR3 size: 14 residues. Per the germline V gene, CDR1 is SGHRS and CDR2 is YFSETQ. V dropped 4 bases and J dropped 3 bases, with 14 bases sitting between them. Here the CDR3 reads CASSTREDLYEQYF. The CDR3 DNA sequence: TGCGCCAGCAGCACAAGGGAGGACCTCTACGAGCAGTACTTC.

The table lists this clonotype with many counts. V is TRBV19 and J is TRBJ2-7; D not resolved. This CDR3 is built from 13 residues. The germline gives CDR1 LNHDA, CDR2 SQIVND (reference sequence). With 1 base removed from V and 1 base from J, the gap between germline ends came to 5 bases. The CDR3: CASSIVLSYEQYF. The DNA for the CDR3 is TGTGCCAGTAGTATAGTTTTATCCTACGAGCAGTACTTC. Complete variable domain (other parts from reference TRBV19 and TRBJ2-7): DGGITQSPKYLFRKEGQNVTLSCEQNLNHDAMYWYRQDPGQGLRLIYYSQIVNDFQKGDIAEGYSVSREKKESFPLTVTSAQKNPTAFYLCASSIVLSYEQYFGPGTRLTVT.

The chain links TRBV6-5 to TRBJ2-7; D possibly corresponds to TRBD2 (6 bases). The V and J ends lost 0 bases and 0 bases respectively, with 9 bases between them. This CDR3 comprises 15 residues. The germline V gene encodes CDR1 MNHEY and CDR2 SVGAGI. DNA of the CDR3: TGTGCCAGCAGTTACTCAGAGGGAGGCTCCTACGAGCAGTACTTC. It yields the protein CASSYSEGGSYEQYF.

This clonotype was observed once. The chain couples TRBV29-1 to TRBJ2-7; D is unresolved. The ends were cut back, 8 bases at V and 2 bases at J, with 10 bases in the middle. This CDR3 has 11 amino acids. The germline V gene encodes CDR1 SQVTM and CDR2 ANQGSEA. The CDR3 is CSITDAYEQYF. CDR3 in DNA: TGCAGCATCACGGACGCCTACGAGCAGTACTTC.

The table lists this clonotype with a count of one. V and J are TRBV3-1 and TRBJ2-2, with a possible D match to TRBD2 (6 bases). The CDR3 sequence is 14 residues long. The germline V gene encodes CDR1 LGHDT and CDR2 YNNKEL (reference sequence). V was trimmed by 1 base and J by 6 bases, leaving 9 bases between them. CDR3 in DNA: TGTGCCAGCAGCCAAGGACTAGAACCCGGGGAGCTGTTTTTT. Protein product: CASSQGLEPGELFF.

This clonotype was detected ten times or more. The CDR3 DNA is TGTGCCAGCAGTCGAAAAGATCGGAGGATTCTCGTGAACACTGAAGCTTTCTTT. Encoded protein: CASSRKDRRILVNTEAFF. The chain joins TRBV28 to TRBJ1-1; no clear D. CDR1 is MDHEN and CDR2 is SYDVKM in the germline V gene. This CDR3 has 18 residues. V dropped 5 bases and J dropped 0 bases, with 22 bases sitting between them. The whole variable domain, remainder taken from reference TRBV28 and TRBJ1-1, is DVKVTQSSRYLVKRTGEKVFLECVQDMDHENMFWYRQDPGLGLRLIYFSYDVKMKEKGDIPEGYSVSREKKERFSLILESASTNQTSMYLCASSRKDRRILVNTEAFFGQGTRLTVV.

The chain couples TRBV24-1 to TRBJ2-5; D is uncertain. The CDR3 runs to 14 residues. Trimming removed 1 base at V and 2 bases at J, with 7 bases between. Germline loops: CDR1 KGHDR, CDR2 SFDVKD. CDR3 coding DNA: TGTGCCACCAGTGATTTCACAGAACAAGAGACCCAGTACTTC. It is translated as CATSDFTEQETQYF.

This clonotype was seen at least ten times. J is TRBJ2-7 and V is TRBV6-5; D ambiguous. Germline V CDR1 and CDR2: MNHEY, SVGAGI. The CDR3 has 13 amino acids. V was clipped by 3 bases and J by 3 bases, with 9 bases between them. This CDR3 is CASSYEANYEQYF. The CDR3 coding sequence is TGTGCCAGCAGTTATGAGGCAAACTACGAGCAGTACTTC.

This clonotype was seen at least ten times. The CDR3 spells CASSLDGTVAETQYF. For the CDR3, the DNA is TGCGCCAGCAGCTTGGACGGGACGGTGGCCGAGACCCAGTACTTC. The chain is built from TRBV5-1 and TRBJ2-5; D assignment may be TRBD1 or TRBD2 (5 bases each). Germline-derived CDR1 and CDR2 are SGHRS and YFSETQ. The CDR3 consists of 15 residues. Trimming pared 0 bases from V and 5 bases from J, leaving 14 bases between.

This clonotype was recorded only once. The chain has TRBV6-5 and TRBJ2-5, with 10 nucleotides matching TRBD2. In germline, CDR1 is MNHEY, CDR2 SVGAGI. The junction had 5 bases not matched to a gene; V was cut back by 5 bases and J by 2 bases. CDR3 size: 15 residues. Here the CDR3 reads CASSVLAGPQETQYF. The DNA of the CDR3 is TGTGCCAGCAGTGTACTAGCGGGGCCTCAAGAGACCCAGTACTTC.

This clonotype was recorded many times. The rearrangement links TRBV5-1 to TRBJ2-5, with D unresolved. Germline V gives CDR1 SGHRS, CDR2 YFSETQ. Trimming stripped 6 bases from V and 5 bases from J, with 11 bases between. The CDR3 spans 12 residues. CDR3 sequence reads: CASTNPGETQYF. In DNA form, the CDR3 reads TGCGCCAGCACCAACCCCGGGGAGACCCAGTACTTC.